Below are 26 T cell receptor beta chains sequenced from a single sample in a study of T cells in Graves' hyperthyroidism and ophthalmopathy. From RNA transcripts, TCR beta CDR3 regions were amplified. In the first-round RT-PCR of the TCR CDR3, the HTBI primer set was used. Each CDR3 protein gets one entry after TCRdb re-called the multiplex PCR reads with MiXCR. The profile shows about 52,000 distinct CDR3 sequences, approximately 48% of them singletons. The sequencing input was blood. These receptors were collected from a woman aged 45-59 years with Graves' ophthalmopathy.

The sample holds many counts of this clonotype. The rearrangement uses TRBV7-9 and TRBJ2-1; TRBD1 agrees at 7 bases. Germline V gene lookup returns CDR1 SEHNR and CDR2 FQNEAQ (reference sequence). V dropped 6 bases and J dropped 2; count of bases not matched to a gene: 4. The CDR3 runs to 14 residues. The CDR3 loop is CASSKGQAYNEQFF. In DNA form, the CDR3 reads TGTGCCAGCAGTAAAGGACAGGCCTACAATGAGCAGTTCTTC.

V is TRBV24-1 and J is TRBJ2-1; possible D gene TRBD1, 5 bases. Per the germline V gene, CDR1 is KGHDR and CDR2 is SFDVKD. V shed 7 bases and J shed 8 bases, with 20 bases lying between them. The CDR3 has 15 amino acids. The chain's CDR3 is CATSPGWGVTDEQFF. The CDR3 DNA follows: TGTGCCACCAGCCCAGGGTGGGGCGTTACGGATGAGCAGTTCTTC.

The chain joins TRBV29-1 to TRBJ2-4; possibly TRBD1 for D (5 bases). V was cut by 2 bases and J by 7 bases, with 9 bases left in between. Germline V lookup: CDR1 SQVTM, CDR2 ANQGSEA. The CDR3 is 12 residues long. The CDR3 reads CSVEQGNNIQYF. CDR3 coding DNA: TGCAGCGTTGAACAGGGTAATAACATTCAGTACTTC.

This sequence joins TRBV9 and TRBJ2-3; unclear D gene. Trimming pared 0 bases from V and 1 base from J, leaving 9 bases between. The CDR3 covers 15 residues. The germline CDR1 and CDR2 sequences are SGDLS and YYNGEE. The CDR3: CASSVEVGGTDTQYF. For the CDR3, the DNA is TGTGCCAGCAGCGTAGAAGTCGGCGGCACAGATACGCAGTATTTT. The complete variable domain, with remaining parts taken from reference TRBV9 and TRBJ2-3, reads DSGVTQTPKHLITATGQRVTLRCSPRSGDLSVYWYQQSLDQGLQFLIQYYNGEERAKGNILERFSAQQFPDLHSELNLSSLELGDSALYFCASSVEVGGTDTQYFGPGTRLTVL.

This clonotype was found many times. This CDR3 reads CASSPGGSSTDTQYF. The CDR3 DNA reads as TGTGCCAGCAGCCCCGGGGGCTCTAGCACAGATACGCAGTATTTT. The genes are TRBV6-6 and TRBJ2-3, with D perhaps being TRBD1 or TRBD2 (6 bases each). Trimming took off 6 bases at V and 0 bases at J, with 13 bases between the two ends. This CDR3 has 15 residues. The germline gives CDR1 MNHNY, CDR2 SVGAGI (reference sequence).

The V gene is TRBV14, the J gene TRBJ2-7; 8 bases align to TRBD2. Germline V gene data show CDR1 as SGHDN and CDR2 as FVKESK. The V gene end was trimmed by 2 bases and the J gene end by 6 bases; junction bases not matched to a gene: 12. This CDR3 spans 16 amino acids. CDR3 loop: CASSQLPGLGVGEQYF. In DNA, the CDR3 is TGTGCCAGCAGCCAACTTCCGGGACTAGGTGTAGGCGAGCAGTACTTC. Combining the CDR3 with reference TRBV14 and TRBJ2-7 gives the whole variable domain EAGVTQFPSHSVIEKGQTVTLRCDPISGHDNLYWYRRVMGKEIKFLLHFVKESKQDESGMPNNRFLAERTGGTYSTLKVQPAELEDSGVYFCASSQLPGLGVGEQYFGPGTRLTVT.

The rearrangement uses TRBV7-9 and TRBJ1-5, with D possibly being TRBD1 (5 bases). V lost 1 base and J 5 bases, leaving 9 bases between the germline ends. Per germline, CDR1 SEHNR and CDR2 FQNEAQ (reference sequence). CDR3 length: 14 amino acids. As DNA, the CDR3 is TGTGCCAGCAGCTTAGGTTGGGACTATCAGCCCCAGCATTTT. This sequence encodes CASSLGWDYQPQHF.

The chain joins TRBV29-1 to TRBJ2-7, with unresolved D. This CDR3 is built from 12 residues. Trimming removed 3 bases at V and 3 bases at J, with 9 bases between. Per germline, CDR1 SQVTM and CDR2 ANQGSEA. In nucleotides, the CDR3 is TGCAGCGTTGAGGGCAGTGGCTACGAGCAGTACTTC. This codes for CSVEGSGYEQYF.

This clonotype has ten or more counts. J is TRBJ1-4 and V is TRBV11-1, with D maybe TRBD1 (5 bases). This CDR3 is 13 amino acids long. The germline V and J ends were trimmed by 4 bases and 7 bases, with 10 bases remaining between them. Germline values: CDR1 SGHAT, CDR2 FQDESV (reference sequence). CDR3 region: CASSSGGVEKLFF. The CDR3 DNA sequence: TGTGCCAGCAGCTCCGGGGGAGTTGAAAAACTGTTTTTT.

This clonotype has a handful of counts. The chain combines TRBV7-2 with TRBJ2-7; tentatively, D is TRBD2 (6 bases). CDR3 length: 13 residues. Germline V gives CDR1 SGHTA, CDR2 FQGNSA. The V and J ends lost 8 bases and 7 bases respectively, with 18 bases between them. CDR3 DNA sequence: TGTGCCAGCTCACCGAGAGCCCGGGAGGAGCAGTACTTC. This gives the protein CASSPRAREEQYF.

The chain uses TRBV9 and TRBJ2-4; 7 bases are shared with TRBD1. The V gene end was trimmed by 3 bases and the J gene end by 10 bases; junction bases not matched to a gene: 10. Per germline, CDR1 SGDLS and CDR2 YYNGEE. The CDR3 sequence is 14 residues long. CDR3 sequence: CASSANRGLGIQYF. CDR3 DNA sequence: TGTGCCAGCAGCGCCAACAGGGGCCTAGGGATTCAGTACTTC.

This clonotype was seen at least ten times. The chain employs TRBV20-1 and TRBJ2-7, with D tentatively TRBD1 (6 bases). This CDR3 contains 13 residues. Per the germline V gene, CDR1 is DFQATT and CDR2 is SNEGSKA (reference sequence). V was shortened by 6 bases and J by 0 bases, with 12 bases between the two germline ends. This chain's CDR3 is CSAHDRNSYEQYF. The CDR3 coding sequence is TGCAGTGCACACGACAGGAACTCCTACGAGCAGTACTTC.

A single count supports this clonotype. Given the absence of the conserved phenylalanine or tryptophan at the CDR3 end, a read error is likely. The DNA is omitted, as the CDR3 cannot be located on it reliably, and the CDR3 follows TCRdb's listing. The chain employs TRBV15 and TRBJ2-7. From germline, CDR1 is LNHNV and CDR2 YYDKDF (reference sequence). The CDR3 adds up to 15 amino acids, both ends counted. The CDR3 is CATSDGVDMTREQCY.

This clonotype was seen at least ten times. CDR3 in DNA: TGTGCCACCAGTGATTTGGGGACAGCAAACACAGATACGCAGTATTTT. Its translation: CATSDLGTANTDTQYF. The V call is TRBV24-1, the J call TRBJ2-3, with TRBD1 matching 7 bases. Trimming cost V 0 bases and J 2 bases; bases outside gene matches: 4. Germline lookup yields CDR1 KGHDR and CDR2 SFDVKD. The CDR3 extends over 16 amino acids.

This clonotype was observed at least ten times. Just one base apart from a much larger clone, this may be a read error. This chain joins TRBV7-3 and TRBJ1-1, with a possible D match to TRBD1 (5 bases). CDR3 length: 16 residues. The germline gives CDR1 SGHTA, CDR2 FQGTGA. The CDR3: CASSIEGIRANAEAFF. CDR3 nucleotides: TGTGCCAGCAGCATTGAGGGGATTCGGGCGAACGCTGAAGCTTTCTTT.

The rearrangement joins TRBV5-1 to TRBJ2-7, with 12 bases identical to TRBD2. V lost 0 bases to trimming and J lost 2 bases; unmatched junction nucleotides: 3. The CDR3 length is 16 residues. Germline lookup yields CDR1 SGHRS and CDR2 YFSETQ. Here the CDR3 reads CASSLGLAGAAYEQYF. The CDR3 nucleotides read TGCGCCAGCAGCTTGGGACTAGCGGGAGCTGCCTACGAGCAGTACTTC.

This clonotype was counted ten times or more. The genes are TRBV7-8 and TRBJ2-5; TRBD2 agrees at 9 bases. The CDR3 runs to 16 residues. The ends lost 3 bases at V and 1 base at J; junction bases unmatched: 6. Germline V lookup: CDR1 SGHVS, CDR2 FQNEAQ. The DNA of the CDR3 is TGTGCCAGCAGCTTCCCCTCGACTAGCGGCCAAGAGACCCAGTACTTC. Its protein is CASSFPSTSGQETQYF.

This clonotype came up many times. This chain uses TRBV6-5 with TRBJ1-6; D remains ambiguous. Germline V gives CDR1 MNHEY, CDR2 SVGAGI. This CDR3 is 12 amino acids long. The ends were cut back, 2 bases at V and 7 bases at J, with 3 bases in the middle. The CDR3 loop is CASSYPNSPLHF. As DNA, the CDR3 is TGTGCCAGCAGTTACCCCAATTCACCCCTCCACTTT.

The J gene is TRBJ2-5, the V gene TRBV7-3, with 8 bases identical to TRBD1. V shed 5 bases, J shed 2 bases, and the junction held 4 bases outside the gene matches. CDR1 and CDR2 from the germline V gene are SGHTA and FQGTGA. CDR3 length: 14 residues. The CDR3 protein is CASSPTGAQETQYF. Here the CDR3 DNA reads TGTGCCAGCAGCCCGACAGGGGCTCAAGAGACCCAGTACTTC.

This clonotype was counted at least ten times. The chain links TRBV20-1 to TRBJ2-7; TRBD2 aligns across 9 bases. V shed 0 bases and J 7 bases; nucleotides not matched to a gene: 10. CDR1 is DFQATT and CDR2 is SNEGSKA in the germline V gene (reference sequence). This CDR3 has 15 amino acids. The CDR3 DNA reads as TGCAGTGCTAGAGAGAGAGGGCTAGCGGGACTTGAGCAGTACTTC. As protein: CSARERGLAGLEQYF.

The table lists this clonotype with many counts. The chain recombines TRBV5-1 with TRBJ2-3; D unclear. Trimming left V 2 bases short and J 1 base short, with 8 bases between. The germline V gene has CDR1 SGHRS and CDR2 YFSETQ. This CDR3 contains 14 residues. CDR3 loop: CASSFGSRTDTQYF. CDR3 sequence (DNA): TGCGCCAGCAGCTTTGGTAGCCGCACAGATACGCAGTATTTT. Looking up the rest from reference TRBV5-1 and TRBJ2-3 gives the full variable domain: KAGVTQTPRYLIKTRGQQVTLSCSPISGHRSVSWYQQTPGQGLQFLFEYFSETQRNKGNFPGRFSGRQFSNSRSEMNVSTLELGDSALYLCASSFGSRTDTQYFGPGTRLTVL.

Of note for this clonotype: The final CDR3 position lacks the conserved phenylalanine or tryptophan, pointing to a likely read error. The DNA is omitted, as the CDR3 cannot be located on it reliably, and the CDR3 follows TCRdb's listing. The V and J genes are TRBV20-1 and TRBJ1-1; the table's D call TRBD1 went unverified against the DNA. The CDR3 spans 12 amino acids, including both terminal residues. From germline, CDR1 is DFQATT and CDR2 SNEGSKA (reference sequence). This CDR3 reads CSARTGDTEAFL.

This clonotype was seen at least ten times. V is TRBV4-1 and J is TRBJ2-5; TRBD1 aligns across 7 bases. This CDR3 has 16 residues. CDR1 and CDR2 (germline): MGHRA, YSYEKL. With 4 bases clipped from V and 4 bases from J, the junction kept 12 bases outside the gene matches. The CDR3 here is CASSPGLGTATETQYF. The CDR3 DNA sequence: TGCGCCAGCAGCCCGGGCTTAGGGACAGCGACAGAGACCCAGTACTTC.

V is TRBV15 and J is TRBJ2-7, with D perhaps TRBD1 (6 bases). The V end lost 8 bases, the J end lost 7 bases, and 15 bases lay between the germline ends. Germline V gives CDR1 LNHNV, CDR2 YYDKDF (reference sequence). The CDR3 length is 12 residues. CDR3 nucleotide sequence: TGTGCCACCTCCGCCGGGGACAATGAGCAGTACTTC. Amino acids: CATSAGDNEQYF. The full variable domain, completed using reference TRBV15 and TRBJ2-7, is DAMVIQNPRYQVTQFGKPVTLSCSQTLNHNVMYWYQQKSSQAPKLLFHYYDKDFNNEADTPDNFQSRRPNTSFCFLDIRSPGLGDTAMYLCATSAGDNEQYFGPGTRLTVT.

This chain connects TRBV7-9 to TRBJ1-1, with D unresolved. V was pared by 6 bases and J by 5 bases, with 10 bases between. The CDR3 sequence is 12 residues long. Looked up from germline, CDR1 is SEHNR and CDR2 is FQNEAQ (reference sequence). For the CDR3, the DNA is TGTGCCAGCAGTCCCCCGGCTACTGAAGCTTTCTTT. Translated, it gives CASSPPATEAFF.

The genes are TRBV24-1 and TRBJ1-5; 7 bases fit TRBD1. CDR3 length equals 14 residues. Germline CDR1 is KGHDR and CDR2 is SFDVKD. Trimming at V came to 9 bases and at J to 3 bases, leaving 7 bases not matched to a gene. In nucleotides, the CDR3 is TGTGCCACCGAGACAGGGATGTACAATCAGCCCCAGCATTTT. This encodes CATETGMYNQPQHF.